This T cell receptor (beta chain) originates from a study of blood T cell repertoires in COVID-19. Original data processing: Scientists estimated how many nucleated cells there were by amplifying reference gene primers. Profiling relied on immunoSEQ multiplex PCR, and the TCRdb table lists in-frame clones only, not all of them. The D gene and trimming were derived from the DNA, and the V and J assignments and clone size from that table. The profile covers tens of thousands of clones, with roughly 87% appearing a single time and 6.5% to 8% taken by the ten largest. Germline V gene data show CDR1 as SGHNT and CDR2 as YYREEE (reference sequence). Trimming took 4 bases from V and 3 from J; bases not matched to a gene: 7. The CDR3 has 14 residues.

Sequencing input: peripheral blood. This receptor was identified in a man aged 18-30 years with COVID-19, enrolled during active disease. The rearrangement uses TRBV5-4 and TRBJ2-7; TRBD1 agrees at 7 bases. CDR3 loop: CASSPGQTIYEQYF. As DNA, the CDR3 is TGTGCCAGCAGCCCGGGACAGACAATCTACGAGCAGTACTTC.